This passage covers 18 T cell receptor beta chains from one sample sequenced in a study of human T cells and chemical hapten exposure. Regarding time point: pre-sensitization, week 0. Sample treatment: therapeutic diphenylcyclopropenone sensitization with weekly scalp DPC. MiXCR was run by TCRdb on the RACE reads, yielding one entry per CDR3 protein. The sample includes a few hundred thousand distinct CDR3 sequences, around 9.3% of them seen just once. Here the sequenced sample was whole blood, taken in connection with sensitization to the hapten diphenylcyclopropenone (DPC). The receptor set was obtained from a woman aged 35 to 49 with alopecia areata. Some clones in this sample may be carry-over from other donors' samples.

This clonotype was recorded at least ten times. The chain has TRBV5-5 and TRBJ2-7; TRBD2 is a possible D gene (6 bases). The germline CDR1 and CDR2 sequences are SGHKS and YYEKEE (reference sequence). The CDR3 length is 11 residues. Trimming left V 0 bases short and J 9 bases short, with 7 bases between. CDR3 coding DNA: TGTGCCAGCAGCTTGGAAGCGGGGCAGTACTTC. Amino acid sequence: CASSLEAGQYF. The variable domain in full, completed from reference TRBV5-5 and TRBJ2-7, reads DAGVTQSPTHLIKTRGQQVTLRCSPISGHKSVSWYQQVLGQGPQFIFQYYEKEERGRGNFPDRFSARQFPNYSSELNVNALLLGDSALYLCASSLEAGQYFGPGTRLTVT.

This clonotype has at least ten counts. The chain uses TRBV6-5 and TRBJ2-7, with a possible D match to TRBD2 (5 bases). Germline V gene data show CDR1 as MNHEY and CDR2 as SVGAGI. The V end lost 6 bases, the J end lost 7 bases, and 16 bases lay between the germline ends. The CDR3 covers 13 residues. The CDR3 region has the DNA TGTGCCAGCAGATTCCCGGGAACGGGAGAGCAGTACTTC. As protein: CASRFPGTGEQYF.

This clonotype was seen at least ten times. V is TRBV2 and J is TRBJ1-1, with TRBD1 as a possible D gene (5 bases). The CDR3 spans 16 residues. V lost 7 bases, J lost 4 bases, and 22 bases lay in between. Germline CDR1 is SNHLY and CDR2 is FYNNEI. The CDR3 loop reads CASTIQGGLLGTEAFF. For the CDR3, the DNA is TGTGCCAGCACCATTCAGGGAGGGCTTTTGGGCACTGAAGCTTTCTTT.

The rearrangement joins TRBV2 to TRBJ2-3, with a weak D call TRBD2 (6 bases). With 7 bases removed from V and 6 bases from J, the gap between germline ends came to 14 bases. CDR1 is SNHLY and CDR2 is FYNNEI in the germline V gene. The length of the CDR3 is 13 residues. The CDR3 loop is CASNSAAGDTQYF. The CDR3, as DNA: TGTGCCAGCAACTCGGCTGCGGGGGATACGCAGTATTTT. The full variable domain, with the rest looked up from reference TRBV2 and TRBJ2-3, is EPEVTQTPSHQVTQMGQEVILRCVPISNHLYFYWYRQILGQKVEFLVSFYNNEISEKSEIFDDQFSVERPDGSNFTLKIRSTKLEDSAMYFCASNSAAGDTQYFGPGTRLTVL.

This clonotype was seen more than once but under ten times. The genes are TRBV2 and TRBJ1-3; TRBD1 matches 7 bases. CDR1 and CDR2 (germline): SNHLY, FYNNEI. V shed 8 bases and J 0 bases; nucleotides not matched to a gene: 16. There are 18 residues in the CDR3. This chain's CDR3 is CASRVTYRQGTSGNTIYF. The CDR3 bases are TGTGCCAGCCGCGTCACCTACCGACAGGGCACCTCTGGAAACACCATATATTTT. Together with reference TRBV2 and TRBJ1-3, the CDR3 gives the full variable domain: EPEVTQTPSHQVTQMGQEVILRCVPISNHLYFYWYRQILGQKVEFLVSFYNNEISEKSEIFDDQFSVERPDGSNFTLKIRSTKLEDSAMYFCASRVTYRQGTSGNTIYFGEGSWLTVV.

This clonotype has just a few counts. The V and J genes are TRBV18 and TRBJ1-1; D not resolved. The CDR3 runs to 14 residues. Trimming left V 3 bases short and J 6 bases short, with 14 bases between. Germline values: CDR1 KGHSH, CDR2 LQKENI. The CDR3 sequence: CASSPFGDFAEAFF. The DNA for the CDR3 is TGTGCCAGCTCACCGTTTGGAGATTTCGCTGAAGCTTTCTTT.

At least ten counts were recorded for this clonotype. The rearrangement joins TRBV7-9 to TRBJ2-1, with a weak D call TRBD2 (6 bases). CDR3 length: 15 amino acids. V was trimmed by 0 bases and J by 0 bases, leaving 6 bases between them. Germline-derived CDR1 and CDR2 are SEHNR and FQNEAQ (reference sequence). In nucleotides, the CDR3 is TGTGCCAGCAGCTTAGCCGGGAGCTCCTACAATGAGCAGTTCTTC. Its translation: CASSLAGSSYNEQFF.

The V call is TRBV20-1, the J call TRBJ2-1, with D unresolved. Germline CDR1 is DFQATT and CDR2 is SNEGSKA (reference sequence). The CDR3 loop spans 13 amino acids. Trimming cost V 0 bases and J 7 bases, with 10 bases left between them. The CDR3 loop is CSARDFIGNEQFF. CDR3 DNA sequence: TGCAGTGCTAGAGATTTCATAGGGAATGAGCAGTTCTTC.

The chain links TRBV20-1 to TRBJ2-7, with 10 bases identical to TRBD1. J was trimmed by 4 bases and V by 5 bases; bases with no gene match: 11. In germline, CDR1 is DFQATT, CDR2 SNEGSKA (reference sequence). This CDR3 has 15 amino acids. CDR3: CSAGPGQGHLYEQYF. DNA for the CDR3: TGCAGTGCTGGACCGGGACAGGGGCACCTGTACGAGCAGTACTTC.

This clonotype turned up a few times. The rearrangement links TRBV6-6 to TRBJ2-3; D is undetermined. Deletions cut 5 bases from V and 1 base from J, with 13 bases between. The CDR3 consists of 15 residues. Per the germline V gene, CDR1 is MNHNY and CDR2 is SVGAGI (reference sequence). The CDR3: CASSDLGLGTDTQYF. CDR3 coding DNA: TGTGCCAGCAGTGATCTAGGGCTGGGCACAGATACGCAGTATTTT.

The rearrangement joins TRBV11-2 to TRBJ1-1; 7 positions agree with TRBD1. This CDR3 has 14 residues. V was clipped by 5 bases and J by 0 bases; unmatched bases: 3. Germline CDR1 and CDR2: SGHAT and FQNNGV. CDR3: CASSHGTVNTEAFF. As DNA, the CDR3 is TGTGCCAGCAGCCACGGGACAGTGAACACTGAAGCTTTCTTT.

This clonotype was picked up many times. This rearrangement joins TRBV11-1 to TRBJ2-1; D not certain. V was shortened by 1 base and J by 14 bases, with 15 bases between the two germline ends. The CDR3 is 13 residues long. CDR1 and CDR2 from the germline V gene are SGHAT and FQDESV (reference sequence). CDR3 amino acids: CASSLDGPRSEFF. In nucleotides, the CDR3 is TGTGCCAGCAGCTTAGACGGCCCGCGGTCGGAGTTCTTC.

J is TRBJ2-7 and V is TRBV7-6, with 7 bases aligning to TRBD2. The CDR3 is 15 residues long. Germline CDR1 and CDR2: SGHVS and FNYEAQ. V was clipped by 2 bases and J by 0 bases; unmatched bases: 4. This chain's CDR3 is CASSLLAAPSYEQYF. Written as DNA, the CDR3 is TGTGCCAGCAGCTTACTAGCGGCCCCCTCCTACGAGCAGTACTTC.

This clonotype came up many times. V and J are TRBV7-2 and TRBJ2-7; TRBD2 matches 9 bases. This CDR3 is built from 14 residues. Trimming removed 4 bases from V and 2 bases from J; junction bases left unmatched: 3. CDR1 SGHTA and CDR2 FQGNSA come from the germline V gene. The CDR3 nucleotides are TGTGCCAGCAGCTCCACTAGCGGGCCCTACGAGCAGTACTTC. This codes for CASSSTSGPYEQYF.

This chain joins TRBV29-1 and TRBJ2-7, with D maybe TRBD2 (5 bases). Trimming cost V 3 bases and J 2 bases, with 11 bases left between them. The CDR3 contains 13 residues. Germline CDR1 SQVTM, CDR2 ANQGSEA. Written as DNA, the CDR3 is TGCAGCGTTGAGGACTGGGCCACCTACGAGCAGTACTTC. Amino acid sequence: CSVEDWATYEQYF.

J is TRBJ2-5 and V is TRBV20-1; D possibly matches TRBD1 or TRBD2 (5 bases each). Per the germline V gene, CDR1 is DFQATT and CDR2 is SNEGSKA (reference sequence). The CDR3 has 12 residues. Trimming removed 7 bases from V and 2 bases from J, with 11 bases in between. The chain's CDR3 is CSVGEGQETQYF. The DNA of the CDR3 is TGCAGTGTCGGCGAGGGGCAAGAGACCCAGTACTTC.

This clonotype was seen a handful of times. The chain couples TRBV29-1 to TRBJ2-7, with 7 bases that match TRBD1. Trimming at V came to 1 base and at J to 5 bases, leaving 2 bases not matched to a gene. From germline, CDR1 is SQVTM and CDR2 ANQGSEA. The CDR3 has 12 residues. CDR3 in amino acids: CSVEVRGNEQYF. The CDR3 DNA reads as TGCAGCGTTGAAGTCAGGGGGAACGAGCAGTACTTC.

The chain is built from TRBV20-1 and TRBJ2-7, with TRBD1 identical over 7 bases. This CDR3 contains 14 residues. Germline CDR1 DFQATT, CDR2 SNEGSKA (reference sequence). The ends lost 0 bases at V and 6 bases at J; junction bases unmatched: 8. The CDR3 spells CSARDLRGPPEQYF. The DNA of the CDR3 is TGCAGTGCTAGAGATCTTAGGGGGCCGCCCGAGCAGTACTTC.